Listed below are T cell receptor beta chains from one sample, sequenced in a study of blood T cell repertoires in COVID-19. Produced via immunoSEQ multiplex PCR; TCRdb's table is partial and in-frame only. The sample includes about 140,000 clones, roughly 84% of them seen just once. The sample consisted of PBMCs or T cells enriched from blood (not recorded which). The receptors derive from a middle-aged man with acute COVID-19. Each CDR3 is given without its conserved first and last residue. Fields, in order: J gene, D gene, V gene, CDR3 protein. A D gene is named only where the DNA matches it firmly.

TRBJ2-2	TRBD1	TRBV28	ASRGRDRGRPGELF
TRBJ2-1	TRBD1	TRBV5-4	ASSLEGQGYNEQF
TRBJ2-7	TRBD2	TRBV6-5	ASSYEAGGSYEQY
TRBJ2-3	-	TRBV28	ASSPRGTGDTQY
TRBJ2-1	TRBD2	TRBV19	ASSPSGSSYNEQF
TRBJ2-3	TRBD1	TRBV5-1	ASSLEDRPTDTQY
TRBJ2-2	-	TRBV12-3/TRBV12-4	ASSAGFTGELF
TRBJ2-7	-	TRBV2	ASHPRRDYEQY
TRBJ2-7	TRBD2	TRBV2	ASSDGSAGEDEQY
TRBJ2-2	-	TRBV24-1	ATSEGGVPRLF
TRBJ2-7	-	TRBV9	ASSVEGWGSSPYEQY
TRBJ1-2	-	TRBV29-1	SAVLGGGGYT
TRBJ1-2	-	TRBV11-2	ASSLGGNYGYT
TRBJ1-5	-	TRBV19	ASSTRINMESNQPQH
TRBJ1-1	-	TRBV10-3	AVQGGNTEAF
TRBJ1-2	-	TRBV5-1	ASSPGGNYGYT
TRBJ1-5	-	TRBV7-9	ASSSTSQPQH
TRBJ2-7	TRBD2	TRBV7-9	ASSSRDSGRQEQY
TRBJ2-1	-	TRBV7-8	ASSFPRGRYNEQF
TRBJ1-4	-	TRBV11-2	ASTPVRQFTNEKLF
TRBJ1-2	-	TRBV4-3	ASSQDRSDYYGYT
TRBJ1-5	-	TRBV3-1/TRBV3-2	ASSQKADQPQH
TRBJ2-5	TRBD2	TRBV7-9	ASSLIISGIKETQY
TRBJ1-6	-	TRBV7-8	ASSLPSSTGARANSPLH
TRBJ2-7	-	TRBV29-1	SGGDRLGGNEQY
TRBJ1-2	-	TRBV19	ASRTFPYGYT
TRBJ2-3	-	TRBV18	ASSPLVRGRDTQY
TRBJ2-1	TRBD2	TRBV28	ASSPSTSVQYNEQF
TRBJ2-1	-	TRBV27	ASSFRLETHTEQF
TRBJ1-1	TRBD1	TRBV6-5	ASSNRGDTEAF
TRBJ1-5	-	TRBV5-6	ASSLQSNQPQH
TRBJ1-1	-	TRBV4-1	ASSPPWNTEAF
TRBJ1-1	-	TRBV5-1	ASSSSLQNTEAF
TRBJ2-1	TRBD2	TRBV7-9	ASSRLAGGLGEQF
TRBJ1-5	-	TRBV27	ASSSGPSPHQPQH
TRBJ1-5	-	TRBV5-6	ASSLTQGTNQPQH
TRBJ2-2	-	TRBV10-3	AIITNTGELF
TRBJ2-1	-	TRBV5-1	ASSLTSGYNEQF
TRBJ1-2	-	TRBV6-2/TRBV6-3	ASSSGSNYGYT
TRBJ1-1	-	TRBV13	ASSFRTENTEAF
TRBJ2-3	-	TRBV29-1	SVETGSPDTQY
TRBJ2-3	-	TRBV5-5	ASRIPSTSDTQY
TRBJ2-7	-	TRBV7-2	ASRTQDSLPYEQY
TRBJ2-7	TRBD2	TRBV29-1	SVAGLAGGEQY
TRBJ1-1	-	TRBV30	AWTRRGTEAF
TRBJ1-2	TRBD1	TRBV5-5	ASSLRGQGDYGYT
TRBJ1-6	TRBD1	TRBV10-3	AISESPDRGQNNSPLH
TRBJ1-4	-	TRBV18	ASSPRTEHNEKLF
TRBJ1-2	-	TRBV5-1	ASSSDRNDGYT
TRBJ1-6	-	TRBV27	ASCPSGSYNSPLH
TRBJ2-1	TRBD1	TRBV19	ASSILGQYNEQF
TRBJ1-1	TRBD1	TRBV28	ASNVQGGTEAF
TRBJ2-3	TRBD2	TRBV4-2	ASSQVLGTSGTRTQY
TRBJ2-1	TRBD1	TRBV28	ASSLGSGQGYNEQF
TRBJ2-1	TRBD1	TRBV10-3	AISESLFEQGAGNEQF